The present T cell receptor (beta chain) was sequenced within a study of T cells after posttransplantation cyclophosphamide. Germline-derived CDR1 and CDR2 are SNHLY and FYNNEI. The CDR3 covers 15 residues. With 4 bases removed from V and 0 bases from J, the gap between germline ends came to 9 bases. The table came from immunoSEQ multiplex PCR; TCRdb's copy has only in-frame clones and leaves some out. The profile shows approximately 30,000 clones, approximately 90% of them singletons. The receptor was isolated from a woman between 35 and 50 years old with a blood cancer, CMV-positive, and with a related stem cell donor. The chain links TRBV2 to TRBJ1-4, with TRBD1 as a possible D gene (5 bases). Specimen: PBMCs. Written as DNA, the CDR3 is TGTGCCAGCAGTGGCGGGGCTACAACTAATGAAAAACTGTTTTTT. It specifies CASSGGATTNEKLFF.